This T cell receptor (beta chain) was retrieved from a study of cytomegalovirus exposure and HLA in healthy donors. The study ran its PCR with 60 Vbeta and 13 Jbeta primers. Libraries were prepared by immunoSEQ multiplex PCR; TCRdb keeps only in-frame clonotypes and omits some of them. The data hold approximately 97,000 clones, with under 85% observed a single time. This clone came up a few times. Germline loops: CDR1 SGDLS, CDR2 YYNGEE. V was shortened by 0 bases and J by 2 bases, with 9 bases between the two germline ends. The CDR3 consists of 15 residues. This TCR was sampled from a woman between 35 and 50 years old in good health and CMV-seropositive. The rearrangement links TRBV9 to TRBJ2-1; D unclear. Sequencing input: PBMCs. The CDR3 loop reads CASSVVEVAYNEQFF. CDR3 nucleotides: TGTGCCAGCAGCGTAGTAGAGGTAGCCTACAATGAGCAGTTCTTC.